These T cell receptor beta chains were read from a single sample in a study of shared clonotypes between healthy human individuals. Assay: immunoSEQ multiplex PCR; the TCRdb copy retains only in-frame clones and omits some. Among roughly 570,000 clones, roughly 98% were seen once, and the ten largest hold around 0.3%. The sample was naive CD8+ T cells sorted from blood. The origin of the receptors is a young man in good health. Both conserved end residues are part of each CDR3. The D gene is left open where the match is weak. Clone size is shown for a subset of rows, as once, few, many or a class of expanded clone.

V	length	J	size	D	CDR3	DNA
TRBV27	16	TRBJ2-1	NA	NA	CASSILGAEAHNEQFF	TGTGCCAGCAGTATCCTCGGCGCGGAAGCCCACAATGAGCAGTTCTTC
TRBV10-1	14	TRBJ2-7	NA	NA	CASSDSPRSYEQYF	TGCGCCAGCAGTGATAGTCCTCGCTCCTACGAGCAGTACTTC
TRBV7-9	15	TRBJ1-1	NA	NA	CASSPPGASNTEAFF	TGTGCCAGCAGCCCACCCGGGGCTTCGAACACTGAAGCTTTCTTT
TRBV5-8	13	TRBJ2-7	NA	NA	CASHRDDSYEQYF	TGTGCCAGCCACCGGGACGACTCCTACGAGCAGTACTTC
TRBV29-1	16	TRBJ2-1	once	NA	CSAKGSSGASYNEQFF	TGCAGCGCAAAAGGTTCCAGCGGCGCCTCCTACAATGAGCAGTTCTTC
TRBV7-9	12	TRBJ2-5	NA	NA	CASRTNQETQYF	TGTGCCAGCAGGACGAATCAAGAGACCCAGTACTTC
TRBV29-1	13	TRBJ2-2	NA	NA	CSARLALTGELFF	TGCAGCGCGAGATTAGCGCTCACCGGGGAGCTGTTTTTT
TRBV2	13	TRBJ1-2	NA	TRBD1	CASSAAGQGGYTF	TGTGCCAGCAGTGCCGCCGGACAGGGTGGCTACACCTTC
TRBV7-8	17	TRBJ2-4	NA	NA	CASSPERGSQGGNIQYF	TGTGCCAGCAGCCCAGAAAGGGGTTCGCAGGGGGGAAACATTCAGTACTTC
TRBV6-6	14	TRBJ1-5	NA	TRBD1	CASRQGAGNQPQHF	TGTGCCAGCAGGCAGGGGGCCGGCAATCAGCCCCAGCATTTT
TRBV7-9	12	TRBJ2-7	NA	NA	CASSLGVYEQYF	TGTGCCAGCAGCTTAGGAGTCTACGAGCAGTACTTC
TRBV6-1	15	TRBJ2-7	NA	TRBD1	CASSGLRGRIHEQYF	TGTGCCAGCAGTGGGCTCAGGGGGCGCATCCACGAGCAGTACTTC
TRBV29-1	16	TRBJ2-7	NA	TRBD2	CSAVTSGRENSYEQYF	TGCAGCGCAGTAACCAGCGGGAGGGAAAACTCCTACGAGCAGTACTTC
TRBV9	15	TRBJ1-3	NA	NA	CASSGVTTSGNTIYF	TGTGCCAGCAGCGGCGTAACGACCTCTGGAAACACCATATATTTT
TRBV5-1	16	TRBJ2-2	NA	TRBD2	CASSRGLADNTGELFF	TGCGCCAGCAGCCGAGGACTAGCGGACAACACCGGGGAGCTGTTTTTT
TRBV5-5	14	TRBJ2-1	NA	TRBD2	CASSLAGAYNEQFF	TGTGCCAGCAGCTTAGCGGGAGCCTACAATGAGCAGTTCTTC
TRBV19	16	TRBJ2-1	once	NA	CASSADSTSSYNEQFF	TGTGCCAGTAGTGCGGACAGCACATCGTCCTACAATGAGCAGTTCTTC
TRBV9	15	TRBJ2-7	NA	NA	CASSVGDSDNYEQYF	TGTGCCAGCAGCGTAGGTGATTCAGATAACTACGAGCAGTACTTC
TRBV7-6	16	TRBJ2-7	NA	NA	CASSLSSQALSYEQYF	TGTGCCAGCAGCTTATCGTCGCAGGCCCTGTCCTACGAGCAGTACTTC
TRBV6-5	13	TRBJ1-5	NA	NA	CASSYGASQPQHF	TGTGCCAGCAGTTACGGAGCCAGTCAGCCCCAGCATTTT
TRBV27	15	TRBJ1-1	NA	NA	CASSLSGGLNTEAFF	TGTGCCAGCAGTTTGAGTGGGGGGTTGAACACTGAAGCTTTCTTT
TRBV7-6	16	TRBJ2-3	once	NA	CASSLTSPFATDTQYF	TGTGCCAGCAGCTTAACTAGCCCGTTTGCCACAGATACGCAGTATTTT
TRBV27	13	TRBJ2-1	NA	NA	CASIGLSYNEQFF	TGTGCCAGCATAGGGTTGTCCTACAATGAGCAGTTCTTC
TRBV5-1	14	TRBJ2-1	NA	TRBD1	CASSPRDSHNEQFF	TGCGCCAGCAGCCCAAGGGACAGCCACAATGAGCAGTTCTTC
TRBV5-1	16	TRBJ2-2	NA	TRBD1	CASSRTGVSNTGELFF	TGCGCCAGCAGCAGGACAGGGGTATCAAACACCGGGGAGCTGTTTTTT
TRBV7-7	14	TRBJ2-5	NA	TRBD1	CASSRMTGQETQYF	TGTGCCAGCAGCCGTATGACAGGGCAAGAGACCCAGTACTTC
TRBV6-5	15	TRBJ2-1	NA	TRBD2	CASSTQRERRDEQFF	TGTGCCAGCAGTACGCAGCGGGAGCGACGCGATGAGCAGTTCTTC
TRBV19	13	TRBJ1-5	NA	NA	CASSIDRAQPQHF	TGTGCCAGTAGTATAGATCGAGCTCAGCCCCAGCATTTT
TRBV13	13	TRBJ2-1	NA	TRBD2	CASTSGSYNEQFF	TGTGCCAGTACTAGCGGATCCTACAATGAGCAGTTCTTC
TRBV19	13	TRBJ2-7	NA	TRBD2	CASKGLAGDEQYF	TGTGCCAGTAAAGGACTAGCGGGAGACGAGCAGTACTTC
TRBV21-1	12	TRBJ2-3	NA	NA	CASSGDRGVWYF	TGTGCCAGCAGCGGGGACAGGGGGGTTTGGTATTTT
TRBV4-1	15	TRBJ1-1	NA	TRBD1	CASSHLQGSGTEAFF	TGCGCCAGCAGCCACTTACAGGGGAGCGGGACTGAAGCTTTCTTT
TRBV28	16	TRBJ1-2	NA	NA	CASTIWADTRTRGYTF	TGTGCCAGCACCATATGGGCAGATACTCGCACAAGGGGCTACACCTTC
TRBV11-2	16	TRBJ2-1	NA	TRBD2	CASSPLAGPPGNEQFF	TGTGCCAGCAGCCCGTTAGCGGGCCCCCCCGGCAATGAGCAGTTCTTC
TRBV2	16	TRBJ1-2	NA	NA	CASRDDTPGPRDGYTF	TGTGCCAGCAGAGACGACACACCGGGCCCTCGGGATGGCTACACCTTC
TRBV9	15	TRBJ1-4	NA	NA	CASSSGGVVDEKLFF	TGTGCCAGCAGCTCCGGAGGGGTGGTCGATGAAAAACTGTTTTTT
TRBV11-2	14	TRBJ2-7	NA	NA	CASSRGQGNYEQYF	TGTGCCAGCAGCCGGGGTCAGGGAAACTACGAGCAGTACTTC
TRBV7-8	15	TRBJ2-7	NA	TRBD2	CASSSRTSSLYEQYF	TGTGCCAGCAGCTCCAGGACTAGTTCTCTCTACGAGCAGTACTTC
TRBV18	16	TRBJ2-5	NA	NA	CASSPLHQGHQETQYF	TGTGCCAGCTCACCGTTACATCAGGGGCACCAAGAGACCCAGTACTTC
TRBV18	16	TRBJ1-3	NA	TRBD1	CASSRGLDRAGNTIYF	TGTGCCAGCTCAAGGGGTCTGGACAGGGCTGGAAACACCATATATTTT
TRBV11-2	13	TRBJ2-1	NA	NA	CASSPPTLLGQFF	TGTGCCAGCAGCCCCCCAACACTCTTGGGGCAGTTCTTC
TRBV9	16	TRBJ2-3	NA	TRBD2	CASSRGLAGELDTQYF	TGTGCCAGCAGCCGCGGACTAGCGGGAGAATTGGATACGCAGTATTTT
TRBV4-2	13	TRBJ1-5	NA	NA	CASSQEMGQPQHF	TGTGCCAGCAGCCAAGAAATGGGTCAGCCCCAGCATTTT
TRBV11-2	14	TRBJ2-7	once	TRBD2	CASSFRGGRHEQYF	TGTGCCAGCAGCTTCCGGGGGGGTCGGCACGAGCAGTACTTC
TRBV7-8	17	TRBJ2-3	NA	TRBD2	CASSPPTSGRATDTQYF	TGTGCCAGCAGTCCACCTACTAGCGGGAGGGCCACAGATACGCAGTATTTT
TRBV4-3	13	TRBJ2-7	NA	TRBD1	CASSSGGQYEQYF	TGCGCCAGCAGCTCAGGGGGTCAGTACGAGCAGTACTTC
TRBV11-2	10	TRBJ1-2	once	NA	CASYGNGYTF	TGTGCCAGCTACGGTAATGGCTACACCTTC
TRBV7-2	14	TRBJ2-7	NA	NA	CASSSRDGPYEQYF	TGTGCCAGCAGCTCGAGGGACGGTCCCTACGAGCAGTACTTC
TRBV10-3	13	TRBJ2-7	NA	NA	CATRDGSSYEQYF	TGTGCCACCCGCGACGGGAGCTCCTACGAGCAGTACTTC
TRBV7-2	14	TRBJ2-7	NA	NA	CASSLGQGGYEQYF	TGTGCCAGCAGCTTAGGCCAGGGAGGTTACGAGCAGTACTTC
TRBV7-6	18	TRBJ1-3	NA	TRBD1	CASSLKPRTGGSGNTIYF	TGTGCCAGCAGCTTAAAGCCCCGGACAGGGGGTTCTGGAAACACCATATATTTT
TRBV7-9	12	TRBJ2-7	once	NA	CATGLSAYEQYF	TGTGCCACAGGATTGTCGGCCTACGAGCAGTACTTC
TRBV15	14	TRBJ2-7	NA	NA	CATSRRAGAYEQYF	TGTGCCACCAGCAGAAGGGCAGGAGCCTACGAGCAGTACTTC
TRBV7-2	17	TRBJ1-1	once	NA	CASSLGSLILMNTEAFF	TGTGCCAGCAGCTTAGGCAGCCTGATTTTGATGAACACTGAAGCTTTCTTT
TRBV15	15	TRBJ2-7	NA	NA	CATSRDRGASYEQYF	TGTGCCACCAGCAGAGACCGGGGGGCCTCCTACGAGCAGTACTTC
TRBV9	15	TRBJ2-1	NA	TRBD1	CASSGGTGSYNEQFF	TGTGCCAGCAGCGGAGGGACAGGGTCCTACAATGAGCAGTTCTTC
TRBV27	13	TRBJ1-1	once	NA	CASSFQGNTEAFF	TGTGCCAGCAGTTTTCAAGGGAACACTGAAGCTTTCTTT
TRBV19	15	TRBJ2-7	NA	TRBD2	CASSIRGVIQDEQYF	TGTGCCAGTAGTATTCGGGGGGTCATTCAGGACGAGCAGTACTTC
TRBV5-1	15	TRBJ1-5	NA	TRBD1	CASSLGSQGDQPQHF	TGCGCCAGCAGCTTGGGTTCACAGGGGGATCAGCCCCAGCATTTT
TRBV5-1	16	TRBJ2-7	NA	TRBD1	CASSLGWGQQDYEQYF	TGCGCCAGCAGCTTGGGATGGGGACAGCAAGACTACGAGCAGTACTTC